What follows are 7 T cell receptor beta chains derived from one specimen sequenced in a study of vaccination and CD4 T cells after COVID-19. Time point given: late sampling 161 to 241 days after vaccination in a few convalescent patients. The treatment was: roughly 10-day PBMC culture with coronavirus spike peptide pools or control peptides (ViraFEST assay). Once obtained from cultured CD4+ T cells, the DNA was sequenced using the Oncomine TCR Beta short-read assay. TCRdb re-analysed the PCR reads in MiXCR, keeping a single row per CDR3 protein. The repertoire holds about 24,000 distinct CDR3 sequences, with under 50% as singletons. Their antigens remain unidentified. The material sequenced was CD4+ T cells from blood, cultured in vitro, taken about 7 months after SARS-CoV-2 vaccination. Receptors originate from a human donor who had recovered from COVID-19.

The chain employs TRBV27 and TRBJ2-4; 7 bases align to TRBD2. Germline-derived CDR1 and CDR2 are MNHEY and SMNVEV (reference sequence). V was pared by 5 bases and J by 7 bases, with 11 bases of the junction left unmatched. This CDR3 is built from 15 residues. DNA of the CDR3: TGTGCCAGCAGTACCCGTGCCCGGGGAGGGAACATTCAGTACTTC. Translating it yields CASSTRARGGNIQYF.

In its sample, this clonotype was seen a few times. V and J are TRBV6-1 and TRBJ2-5, with D unresolved. The V end was cut by 6 bases, the J end by 3 bases, with 5 bases between. The CDR3 loop spans 11 amino acids. Germline V gene lookup returns CDR1 MNHNS and CDR2 SASEGT. As DNA, the CDR3 is TGTGCCAGCAGATGGAAAGAGACCCAGTACTTC. This gives the protein CASRWKETQYF.

V gene TRBV6-1 combines with J gene TRBJ1-5; tentative D call: TRBD1 (5 bases). CDR1 is MNHNS, CDR2 SASEGT, per germline. CDR3 length: 19 amino acids. Trimming removed 8 bases at V and 0 bases at J, with 26 bases between. In nucleotides, the CDR3 is TGTGCCAGCCGAGGGCCGGGGGAAAGACACTCATATAGCAATCAGCCCCAGCATTTT. It translates to CASRGPGERHSYSNQPQHF.

In its sample, this clonotype was seen a few times. This sequence joins TRBV19 and TRBJ1-6; tentatively, D is TRBD1 (5 bases). V dropped 7 bases and J dropped 5 bases, with 12 bases sitting between them. Germline CDR1 and CDR2: LNHDA and SQIVND (reference sequence). This CDR3 contains 14 residues. CDR3 bases: TGTGCCAGTACCGATGGGGGAAATAATTCACCCCTCCACTTT. Translation: CASTDGGNNSPLHF.

The rearrangement uses TRBV5-4 and TRBJ2-1; D is possibly TRBD1 or TRBD2 (5 bases each). The germline V and J ends were trimmed by 2 bases and 8 bases, with 17 bases remaining between them. Germline V CDR1 and CDR2: SGHNT, YYREEE (reference sequence). The CDR3 covers 15 residues. The chain's CDR3 is CASSLAGAGIDEQFF. The CDR3 DNA reads as TGTGCCAGCAGCTTAGCTGGGGCGGGTATCGATGAGCAGTTCTTC.

The chain couples TRBV20-1 to TRBJ2-1; tentatively, D is TRBD2 (6 bases). V was trimmed by 0 bases and J by 5 bases, leaving 14 bases between them. The CDR3 runs to 15 residues. Germline V gene lookup returns CDR1 DFQATT and CDR2 SNEGSKA (reference sequence). CDR3 amino acids: CSARDPGSGNNEQFF. In nucleotides, the CDR3 is TGCAGTGCTAGAGATCCCGGGAGTGGGAACAATGAGCAGTTCTTC.

This clonotype was detected only a few times. The CDR3 loop is CSARGQGAYSPLHF. The CDR3 DNA reads as TGCAGTGCTAGGGGACAGGGGGCTTATTCACCCCTCCACTTT. V is TRBV20-1 and J is TRBJ1-6; 12 bases match TRBD1. Germline V CDR1 and CDR2: DFQATT, SNEGSKA (reference sequence). The J segment lost 8 bases and the V segment lost 3 bases, leaving 2 bases of the junction unmatched. The CDR3 runs 14 residues.